Below, 3 T cell receptor beta chains from the same sample are listed, as sequenced in a study of blood T cell repertoires in COVID-19. The data were produced by immunoSEQ multiplex PCR, yet TCRdb's version contains in-frame clones alone and is incomplete. The sample has over 120,000 clones; around 79% are singletons. The sequencing sample was made of peripheral blood. The receptors here all came from a woman in her 70s with COVID-19, enrolled during active disease.

The V gene is TRBV6-2 or TRBV6-3, the J gene TRBJ1-4, with D perhaps TRBD1 (5 bases). V was clipped by 2 bases and J by 6 bases, with 10 bases between them. The CDR3 sequence is 14 residues long. Germline V CDR1 and CDR2: MNHEY, SVGEGT. The CDR3 sequence is CASSYGRDDEKLFF. In nucleotides, the CDR3 is TGTGCCAGCAGTTACGGGAGGGACGATGAAAAACTGTTTTTT.

This clone came up a few times. V and J are TRBV14 and TRBJ1-4, with 8 bases matching TRBD1. Looked up from germline, CDR1 is SGHDN and CDR2 is FVKESK. The trim removed 4 bases at V and 15 bases at J, leaving 7 bases unmatched. This CDR3 comprises 12 residues. For the CDR3, the DNA is TGTGCCAGCAGCCGAACCGGGACAGGATTGTTTTTT. This encodes CASSRTGTGLFF.

The rearrangement uses TRBV27 and TRBJ2-7; D gene ambiguous. Germline V gene lookup returns CDR1 MNHEY and CDR2 SMNVEV (reference sequence). This CDR3 has 14 residues. V was pared by 5 bases and J by 1 base, with 12 bases between. CDR3 residues: CASSPSGRSYEQYF. The CDR3 nucleotides are TGTGCCAGCAGTCCCTCGGGTCGATCCTACGAGCAGTACTTC.